Shown below are 19 T cell receptor beta chains from a single sample sequenced in a study of Graves' ophthalmopathy and Graves' hyperthyroidism. Researchers took RNA transcripts and amplified TCR beta CDR3 regions from them. First-round RT-PCR used HTBI primers; second-round multiplex PCR followed. TCRdb independently ran MiXCR on the multiplex PCR reads; one entry per CDR3 protein. Here the sample spans about 480,000 distinct CDR3 sequences, roughly 14% being singletons. Sequenced sample: blood. These receptor sequences come from a woman in her 30s with Graves' ophthalmopathy.

This clonotype has at least ten counts. The chain is built from TRBV12-3 or TRBV12-4 and TRBJ2-4, with D possibly matching TRBD2 (6 bases). V dropped 3 bases and J dropped 3 bases, with 15 bases sitting between them. This CDR3 has 16 residues. The CDR3: CASSLSSPGVKNIQYF. The CDR3 DNA sequence: TGTGCCAGCAGTTTGAGCAGTCCGGGAGTCAAAAACATTCAGTACTTC.

This clonotype was observed at least ten times. The CDR3, as DNA: TGTGCCAGCAGATCCGGGGTGAACACCGGGGAGCTGTTTTTT. Amino acids: CASRSGVNTGELFF. This sequence joins TRBV5-4 and TRBJ2-2, with D perhaps TRBD2 (5 bases). CDR3 length: 14 amino acids. Germline V gene data show CDR1 as SGHNT and CDR2 as YYREEE (reference sequence). The ends were cut back, 5 bases at V and 1 base at J, with 9 bases in the middle.

This clonotype was picked up many times. This chain links TRBV28 with TRBJ2-5, with TRBD2 identical over 10 bases. The germline gives CDR1 MDHEN, CDR2 SYDVKM. V shed 5 bases, J shed 3 bases, and the junction held 6 bases outside the gene matches. The CDR3 totals 15 residues. In DNA, the CDR3 is TGTGCCAGCAGTACTAGCGGGGAGCCCAAAGAGACCCAGTACTTC. It translates to CASSTSGEPKETQYF.

The chain recombines TRBV7-2 with TRBJ2-5; 7 bases are shared with TRBD2. V lost 4 bases, J lost 4 bases, and 12 bases stayed unmatched. The CDR3 spans 16 residues. Germline V gene sequence: CDR1 SGHTA, CDR2 FQGNSA. The CDR3 bases are TGTGCCAGCAGCTCGCCCCGGGGGGAGCTTGGAGAGACCCAGTACTTC. Amino acids: CASSSPRGELGETQYF.

This clonotype occurred many times. The V gene is TRBV20-1, the J gene TRBJ1-2; the D is unclear. The CDR3 is 13 amino acids. Per germline, CDR1 DFQATT and CDR2 SNEGSKA (reference sequence). V was clipped by 3 bases and J by 0 bases, with 8 bases between them. CDR3 bases: TGCAGTGCTAGTTTGGGTACTAACTATGGCTACACCTTC. Its protein product is CSASLGTNYGYTF.

The sample holds many counts of this clonotype. The chain is built from TRBV24-1 and TRBJ2-6, with TRBD1 matching 12 bases. The CDR3 covers 17 residues. After removal of 5 bases from V and 3 bases from J, the junction contained 4 bases not matched to a gene. Germline-derived CDR1 and CDR2 are KGHDR and SFDVKD. The CDR3 spells CATSAGDRGRGANVLTF. CDR3 coding DNA: TGTGCCACCAGTGCCGGGGACAGGGGGCGTGGGGCCAACGTCCTGACTTTC.

This clonotype was picked up many times. J is TRBJ1-6 and V is TRBV6-1; D remains ambiguous. The CDR3 is made up of 15 amino acids. The germline V and J ends were trimmed by 1 base and 7 bases, with 11 bases remaining between them. CDR1 MNHNS and CDR2 SASEGT come from the germline V gene. The DNA of the CDR3 is TGTGCCAGCAGTGAAGTAGGGCCGGGGAATTCACCCCTCCACTTT. Protein sequence: CASSEVGPGNSPLHF.

This chain links TRBV9 with TRBJ2-5, with 8 bases that match TRBD2. Per germline, CDR1 SGDLS and CDR2 YYNGEE. Germline trimming cut 0 bases from V and 5 bases from J; bases unmatched to any gene: 6. The CDR3 length is 15 residues. CDR3 sequence: CASSVAGGRMETQYF. In DNA form, the CDR3 reads TGTGCCAGCAGCGTAGCGGGGGGGCGGATGGAGACCCAGTACTTC.

The sample holds many counts of this clonotype. This chain uses TRBV6-5 with TRBJ2-5; 12 nucleotides agree with TRBD2. Per the germline V gene, CDR1 is MNHEY and CDR2 is SVGAGI. The length of the CDR3 is 17 residues. The ends lost 6 bases at V and 4 bases at J; junction bases unmatched: 12. In nucleotides, the CDR3 is TGTGCCAGCAGACTTCTTCTAGCGGGAGGGTACGGAGAGACCCAGTACTTC. It specifies CASRLLLAGGYGETQYF.

This clonotype showed up just a few times. The genes are TRBV5-1 and TRBJ2-6; no firm D call. The CDR3 is 20 residues long. V was shortened by 1 base and J by 0 bases, with 20 bases between the two germline ends. CDR1 SGHRS and CDR2 YFSETQ come from the germline V gene. CDR3 coding DNA: TGCGCCAGCAGCTTGAGGCCAGAGCTTGGCCTCCTCTCTGGGGCCAACGTCCTGACTTTC. Amino acid sequence: CASSLRPELGLLSGANVLTF.

This clonotype has ten or more counts. The rearrangement links TRBV12-3 or TRBV12-4 to TRBJ1-2, with 12 nucleotides matching TRBD1. The CDR3 loop spans 17 amino acids. With 5 bases clipped from V and 8 bases from J, the junction kept 15 bases outside the gene matches. The CDR3 sequence: CASSRRSGTGGVGGYTF. The CDR3 bases are TGTGCCAGCAGTCGTCGTTCGGGGACAGGGGGCGTAGGGGGCTACACCTTC.

The table lists this clonotype with many counts. The rearrangement uses TRBV24-1 and TRBJ2-2, with 7 bases identical to TRBD1. The germline V gene has CDR1 KGHDR and CDR2 SFDVKD. V lost 3 bases and J lost 3; bases outside the gene matches: 3. This CDR3 has 15 residues. The CDR3 loop is CATSDADRDTGELFF. The CDR3, as DNA: TGTGCCACCAGTGATGCCGACAGGGACACCGGGGAGCTGTTTTTT.

This clonotype came up many times. The rearrangement joins TRBV6-5 to TRBJ1-2; D perhaps matches TRBD1 (5 bases). Trimming shortened V by 4 bases and J by 4 bases, and 10 bases separated the two germline ends. Germline assignment: CDR1 MNHEY and CDR2 SVGAGI. This CDR3 is built from 13 residues. The CDR3 here is CASSFDSIYGYTF. In DNA, the CDR3 is TGTGCCAGCAGTTTCGACAGCATCTATGGCTACACCTTC.

Ten or more counts support this clonotype. The chain is built from TRBV12-3 or TRBV12-4 and TRBJ1-3; 10 nucleotides match TRBD1. J was trimmed by 4 bases and V by 2 bases; bases with no gene match: 8. The CDR3 has 17 amino acids. The CDR3: CASSLLRGQGPGNTIYF. Written as DNA, the CDR3 is TGTGCCAGCAGTTTATTAAGGGGACAGGGGCCCGGAAACACCATATATTTT.

This clonotype was recorded at least ten times. The chain employs TRBV27 and TRBJ2-7; D not resolved. Germline V gene data show CDR1 as MNHEY and CDR2 as SMNVEV (reference sequence). This CDR3 spans 12 amino acids. V lost 6 bases and J lost 4, with 10 bases in between. Here the CDR3 reads CASRGSHYEQYF. CDR3 nucleotides: TGTGCCAGCAGGGGGTCTCATTACGAGCAGTACTTC.

This clonotype came up many times. This chain joins TRBV27 and TRBJ2-7; 7 bases line up with TRBD1. The germline gives CDR1 MNHEY, CDR2 SMNVEV (reference sequence). There are 14 residues in the CDR3. Trimming removed 5 bases from V and 4 bases from J; junction bases left unmatched: 8. The CDR3 sequence: CASSHDRVGYEQYF. The CDR3, as DNA: TGTGCCAGCAGTCACGACAGGGTTGGGTACGAGCAGTACTTC.

Ten or more counts support this clonotype. The genes are TRBV27 and TRBJ2-7, with 9 nucleotides matching TRBD1. V lost 5 bases to trimming and J lost 5 bases; unmatched junction nucleotides: 10. This CDR3 contains 15 residues. Germline loops: CDR1 MNHEY, CDR2 SMNVEV (reference sequence). CDR3 protein: CASSTPRDRENEQYF. The CDR3 DNA follows: TGTGCCAGCAGTACCCCCCGGGACAGGGAGAACGAGCAGTACTTC.

This clonotype was seen repeatedly, ten times or more. The chain links TRBV7-8 to TRBJ2-5, with 10 bases identical to TRBD1. The germline V gene has CDR1 SGHVS and CDR2 FQNEAQ. The trim removed 0 bases at V and 2 bases at J, leaving 3 bases unmatched. The length of the CDR3 is 16 residues. CDR3 residues: CASSLAGQGRQETQYF. In DNA form, the CDR3 reads TGTGCCAGCAGCTTAGCGGGACAGGGGCGTCAAGAGACCCAGTACTTC.

This chain joins TRBV5-1 and TRBJ1-1; tentatively, D is TRBD1 (5 bases). Germline assignment: CDR1 SGHRS and CDR2 YFSETQ. Trimming pared 0 bases from V and 5 bases from J, leaving 14 bases between. The CDR3 length is 15 residues. CDR3 nucleotides: TGCGCCAGCAGCTTGGCCCTACAGGCGGGGACTGAAGCTTTCTTT. Its protein product is CASSLALQAGTEAFF.